This T cell receptor beta chain was captured in a study of T cell repertoires in cytomegalovirus infection (dated by TCRdb to 2018 to 2020). Notes on the research overall: The peptide stimulations were aimed at well-studied HLA-B-restricted epitopes as well as recently identified HLA-C-restricted CMV epitopes, whose presentation resists viral immunomodulation. Donor HLA type was relevant to the analysis, because carriage of CMV infection together with the matching HLA type was indicated by public TCR beta signatures.

This clonotype was picked up a small number of times. What antigen it recognizes has not been identified. No qualities accompany the bases; no much larger clone lies one base away. The treatment or condition label of this sample denotes: in vitro stimulation with specific CMV peptide epitopes to enrich CMV-specific T cells. At the junction V is shortened by 0 bases and J by 5 bases; bases outside the gene matches: 12. Measured from the cysteine to the phenylalanine, the CDR3 is 18 residues long. Only CDR3 DNA remains: 54 bases, in frame from the first base. CDR1 and CDR2, per the germline V gene, are MGHRA and YSYEKL. Beyond this particular receptor, the publication reports: In the ex vivo response, HLA-C-restricted CMV-specific TCR beta clonotypes were dominant, and in two of eight donors the single most frequent clonotype came from this HLA-C-restricted group. In both this cohort and an independent cohort of several hundred donors, the cumulative frequency of public TCR beta family members distinguished carriers of CMV infection plus the relevant HLA type.

For sequencing, an Illumina HiSeq 1500 was employed. TCRdb reworked the public reads: Q25 trimming with fastp, MiXCR clone assembly, productive beta chains retained. All rows with the same CDR3 protein become a single entry with the most common DNA and genes. The sample table lists around 300,000 distinct CDR3 sequences, 20% to 25% of them with a count of one. The ten largest clones add up to 13% of the sample. The receptor comes from a human donor in good health (CMV status not recorded). Some clones in this sample may be carry-over from other donors' samples. The sequence is built from TRBV4-1 and TRBJ2-1, with TRBD2 identical over 8 junction bases. The sequencing used cultured PBMCs, collected from culture after CMV antigen stimulation. Here the CDR3 is given as CASSQDASRTGGDNEQFF. The nucleotide sequence reads as follows: TGCGCCAGCAGCCAAGATGCCAGTAGGACGGGAGGGGACAATGAGCAGTTCTTC.